One sample yielded the 28 T cell receptor beta chains listed below, sequenced in a study of shared T cell receptors in the human thymus. Clones were sequenced by immunoSEQ multiplex PCR, and TCRdb holds only the in-frame ones, with some missing. The sample holds hundreds of thousands of clones, roughly 90% seen once. These records were also assigned to another study, of human thymus T cells.

The sample consisted of thymocytes. The receptor set was obtained from a boy younger than two with a congenital heart defect.

The CDR3: CASSSSGTGGLYEQYF. The CDR3 DNA follows: TGTGCCAGCAGTTCCTCCGGGACAGGGGGCCTCTACGAGCAGTACTTC. The genes are TRBV27 and TRBJ2-7; TRBD1 matches at 12 bases. CDR1 is MNHEY and CDR2 is SMNVEV in the germline V gene (reference sequence). With V trimmed by 4 bases and J by 3 bases, 7 bases remained unmatched. The length of the CDR3 is 16 residues.

V and J are TRBV5-6 and TRBJ2-1; maybe TRBD1 (6 bases). V lost 5 bases, J lost 6 bases, and 18 bases lay in between. Germline loops: CDR1 SGHDT, CDR2 YYEEEE. The CDR3 extends over 15 amino acids. CDR3: CASSGGGPWRNEQFF. The CDR3 coding sequence is TGTGCCAGCAGTGGGGGCGGTCCCTGGCGCAATGAGCAGTTCTTC.

The gene calls are TRBV19 and TRBJ2-1; TRBD2 agrees at 7 bases. CDR3 length: 14 residues. Per germline, CDR1 LNHDA and CDR2 SQIVND (reference sequence). V was pared by 3 bases and J by 4 bases, with 3 bases of the junction left unmatched. The CDR3 spells CASSIGGRYNEQFF. The CDR3 bases are TGTGCCAGTAGTATCGGGGGGAGGTACAATGAGCAGTTCTTC.

The genes are TRBV4-2 and TRBJ2-1; 8 bases are a match to TRBD2. CDR3 size: 16 residues. Germline V CDR1 and CDR2: LGHNA, YNFKEQ. The ends lost 3 bases at V and 0 bases at J; junction bases unmatched: 4. The CDR3 protein is CASSQLAGSSYNEQFF. As DNA, the CDR3 is TGTGCCAGCAGCCAGTTAGCGGGGAGCTCCTACAATGAGCAGTTCTTC.

The chain joins TRBV18 to TRBJ1-5; 7 bases are shared with TRBD1. Germline V gene sequence: CDR1 KGHSH, CDR2 LQKENI. This CDR3 contains 14 residues. V shed 7 bases and J 3 bases; nucleotides not matched to a gene: 6. CDR3 bases: TGTGCCAGCTGGGACGGACAGGCCAATCAGCCCCAGCATTTT. Its translation: CASWDGQANQPQHF.

This clone is a singleton in its sample. In nucleotides, the CDR3 is TGCAGCGTTGAAGAGGGGACAGGGCAGGCCAAAAACATTCAGTACTTC. Protein sequence: CSVEEGTGQAKNIQYF. The rearrangement joins TRBV29-1 to TRBJ2-4, with 9 positions matching TRBD1. The germline CDR1 and CDR2 sequences are SQVTM and ANQGSEA. J was trimmed by 1 base and V by 0 bases; bases with no gene match: 4. The CDR3 runs to 16 residues.

This clone is a singleton in its sample. V usage is TRBV5-1 and J usage is TRBJ2-1; 7 nucleotides agree with TRBD2. The CDR3 runs 16 residues. V lost 4 bases to trimming and J lost 5 bases; unmatched junction nucleotides: 12. Germline V CDR1 and CDR2: SGHRS, YFSETQ. The CDR3 DNA reads TGCGCCAGCAGCCCGGGAGGCACGCGGGTTGACAATGAGCAGTTCTTC. Protein sequence: CASSPGGTRVDNEQFF.

CDR3 loop: CASSEDRDRAEAFF. The CDR3 coding sequence is TGTGCCAGCAGTGAAGACCGGGACAGAGCTGAAGCTTTCTTT. The chain carries TRBV2 and TRBJ1-1, with 7 bases identical to TRBD1. Germline CDR1 SNHLY, CDR2 FYNNEI. The junction had 5 bases not matched to a gene; V was cut back by 1 base and J by 6 bases. This CDR3 comprises 14 residues.

The V and J genes are TRBV7-9 and TRBJ2-1, with unresolved D. This CDR3 has 15 residues. Trimming removed 0 bases at V and 0 bases at J, with 6 bases between. Germline V CDR1 and CDR2: SEHNR, FQNEAQ (reference sequence). This CDR3 is CASSLAGNSYNEQFF. The CDR3 nucleotides read TGTGCCAGCAGCTTAGCCGGTAACTCCTACAATGAGCAGTTCTTC. Using reference TRBV7-9 and TRBJ2-1 for the parts outside the CDR3, the full variable domain is DTGVSQNPRHKITKRGQNVTFRCDPISEHNRLYWYRQTLGQGPEFLTYFQNEAQLEKSRLLSDRFSAERPKGSFSTLEIQRTEQGDSAMYLCASSLAGNSYNEQFFGPGTRLTVL.

In its sample, this clone was seen once. V and J are TRBV10-1 and TRBJ2-5; D gene unclear. The V end lost 2 bases, the J end lost 5 bases, and 6 bases lay between the germline ends. The CDR3 consists of 12 residues. Germline assignment: CDR1 WNHNN and CDR2 SYGVQD (reference sequence). CDR3 bases: TGCGCCAGCAGTGAGGGTGAGGAGACCCAGTACTTC. This encodes CASSEGEETQYF.

The genes are TRBV15 and TRBJ2-4; a possible D gene is TRBD1 (6 bases). V lost 5 bases and J lost 0, with 17 bases in between. Looked up from germline, CDR1 is LNHNV and CDR2 is YYDKDF (reference sequence). The CDR3 is made up of 17 amino acids. The CDR3 DNA is TGTGCCACCAGCTCAACAGGGAACGTACTAGCCAAAAACATTCAGTACTTC. As protein: CATSSTGNVLAKNIQYF.

The rearrangement links TRBV5-1 to TRBJ2-1; 7 nucleotides align to TRBD2. V gave up 0 bases and J gave up 3 bases; unmatched junction bases: 6. This CDR3 is built from 16 residues. Germline CDR1 reads SGHRS; CDR2 reads YFSETQ. In DNA, the CDR3 is TGCGCCAGCAGCTTGGTAGCGACTAGCCACTACAATGAGCAGTTCTTC. Its protein is CASSLVATSHYNEQFF. Based on the CDR3 plus reference TRBV5-1 and TRBJ2-1, the full variable domain is KAGVTQTPRYLIKTRGQQVTLSCSPISGHRSVSWYQQTPGQGLQFLFEYFSETQRNKGNFPGRFSGRQFSNSRSEMNVSTLELGDSALYLCASSLVATSHYNEQFFGPGTRLTVL.

Written as DNA, the CDR3 is TGTGCCAGCAGTTGCCAAAAGGACACCTCTGGAAACACCATATATTTT. This sequence encodes CASSCQKDTSGNTIYF. This chain links TRBV6-6 with TRBJ1-3; D might be TRBD1 (5 bases). The CDR3 is 16 residues long. The germline V and J ends were trimmed by 4 bases and 0 bases, with 13 bases remaining between them. Per germline, CDR1 MNHNY and CDR2 SVGAGI (reference sequence).

This chain uses TRBV7-2 with TRBJ1-1, with D possibly being TRBD1 (6 bases). The V gene lost 3 bases and the J gene lost 1 base, with 12 bases spanning the gap. The CDR3 loop spans 15 amino acids. The germline gives CDR1 SGHTA, CDR2 FQGNSA. The CDR3 is CASSFSTGKNTEAFF. The CDR3 bases are TGTGCCAGCAGCTTTTCTACAGGGAAGAACACTGAAGCTTTCTTT.

V usage is TRBV7-6 and J usage is TRBJ2-1; 10 bases are a match to TRBD2. The CDR3 has 18 amino acids. Trimming removed 3 bases from V and 0 bases from J; junction bases left unmatched: 8. Germline V gene sequence: CDR1 SGHVS, CDR2 FNYEAQ. For the CDR3, the DNA is TGTGCCAGCAGCTTCGGACTAGCGGTTAGGAGCTCCTACAATGAGCAGTTCTTC. Protein sequence: CASSFGLAVRSSYNEQFF.

The chain has TRBV27 and TRBJ1-2, with D possibly TRBD1 on 6 matching bases. The CDR3 spans 15 residues. Germline V gene data show CDR1 as MNHEY and CDR2 as SMNVEV (reference sequence). The V end was cut by 3 bases, the J end by 8 bases, with 19 bases between. The CDR3 reads CASSFSRQVPMGYTF. Here the CDR3 DNA reads TGTGCCAGCAGTTTCTCGAGACAGGTCCCTATGGGCTACACCTTC.

The chain is built from TRBV10-3 and TRBJ2-7; 10 bases are shared with TRBD1. V shed 4 bases and J 6 bases; nucleotides not matched to a gene: 6. The CDR3 totals 14 residues. Germline values: CDR1 ENHRY, CDR2 SYGVKD. The CDR3 protein is CAISGRDRGSEQYF. In DNA, the CDR3 is TGTGCCATCAGTGGGAGGGACAGGGGAAGCGAGCAGTACTTC.

The chain joins TRBV15 to TRBJ2-7; 7 bases are shared with TRBD1. V lost 4 bases to trimming and J lost 2 bases; unmatched junction nucleotides: 11. CDR3 size: 16 residues. Germline V gene data show CDR1 as LNHNV and CDR2 as YYDKDF (reference sequence). CDR3 nucleotide sequence: TGTGCCACCAGCAATATAGACAGGGTCGTAACCTACGAGCAGTACTTC. It translates to CATSNIDRVVTYEQYF. Full variable domain (remainder filled in from reference TRBV15 and TRBJ2-7): DAMVIQNPRYQVTQFGKPVTLSCSQTLNHNVMYWYQQKSSQAPKLLFHYYDKDFNNEADTPDNFQSRRPNTSFCFLDIRSPGLGDTAMYLCATSNIDRVVTYEQYFGPGTRLTVT.

The chain is built from TRBV6-1 and TRBJ2-3, with D unresolved. CDR1 and CDR2 (germline): MNHNS, SASEGT. The CDR3 length is 16 residues. Trimming shortened V by 0 bases and J by 1 base, and 11 bases separated the two germline ends. DNA of the CDR3: TGTGCCAGCAGTGAAGCAGTGGGTGACTGCACAGATACGCAGTATTTT. This gives the protein CASSEAVGDCTDTQYF.

The rearrangement joins TRBV29-1 to TRBJ2-3; 12 bases are shared with TRBD2. Germline assignment: CDR1 SQVTM and CDR2 ANQGSEA. This CDR3 is 16 amino acids long. V gave up 4 bases and J gave up 5 bases; unmatched junction bases: 10. In nucleotides, the CDR3 is TGCAGCGTTGGGGCATTGACTAGCGGGAGCGTAGATACGCAGTATTTT. Amino acids: CSVGALTSGSVDTQYF.

J is TRBJ2-7 and V is TRBV5-4; 10 positions match TRBD2. V lost 3 bases and J lost 3; bases outside the gene matches: 3. Germline assignment: CDR1 SGHNT and CDR2 YYREEE (reference sequence). The CDR3 extends over 14 amino acids. This CDR3 is CASSSWTSGYEQYF. The DNA for the CDR3 is TGTGCCAGCAGCTCTTGGACTAGCGGCTACGAGCAGTACTTC.

J is TRBJ2-3 and V is TRBV11-1; D unclear. Trimming stripped 0 bases from V and 6 bases from J, with 10 bases between. CDR1 is SGHAT, CDR2 FQDESV, per germline (reference sequence). This CDR3 is 14 amino acids long. CDR3 nucleotide sequence: TGTGCCAGCAGCTTAGCGACCAGGTGGGATACGCAGTATTTT. This sequence encodes CASSLATRWDTQYF.

The CDR3 DNA is TGTGCCAGCATAAGGGACAGGGACTCGACCGGGGAGCTGTTTTTT. It specifies CASIRDRDSTGELFF. The V gene is TRBV6-1, the J gene TRBJ2-2; 9 nucleotides agree with TRBD1. CDR1 MNHNS and CDR2 SASEGT come from the germline V gene. This CDR3 region has 15 residues. V was pared by 7 bases and J by 5 bases, with 8 bases of the junction left unmatched.

This clone occurred once. The rearrangement uses TRBV4-3 and TRBJ2-7; 9 bases fit TRBD2. CDR3 length equals 16 residues. V shed 4 bases and J 3 bases; nucleotides not matched to a gene: 10. Germline lookup yields CDR1 LGHNA and CDR2 YSLEER. The CDR3 here is CASSRLAGAPIYEQYF. DNA of the CDR3: TGCGCCAGCAGCCGCTTAGCGGGAGCCCCAATCTACGAGCAGTACTTC.

This rearrangement joins TRBV10-2 to TRBJ2-7, with TRBD1 matching over 7 bases. Per the germline V gene, CDR1 is WSHSY and CDR2 is SAAADI. The CDR3 is made up of 11 amino acids. The junction had 2 bases not matched to a gene; V was cut back by 7 bases and J by 5 bases. CDR3 nucleotides: TGCGCCAGCAACAGGGGCCACGAGCAGTACTTC. Translated: CASNRGHEQYF.

This chain connects TRBV5-1 to TRBJ1-1, with TRBD1 as a possible D gene (5 bases). This CDR3 comprises 14 residues. CDR1 is SGHRS, CDR2 YFSETQ, per germline. V dropped 4 bases and J dropped 4 bases, with 14 bases sitting between them. CDR3 loop: CASSTRGYRTEAFF. The CDR3 coding sequence is TGCGCCAGCAGCACCCGGGGGTATCGCACTGAAGCTTTCTTT.

This rearrangement joins TRBV13 to TRBJ2-3; TRBD1 aligns across 7 bases. After removal of 6 bases from V and 1 base from J, the junction contained 1 base not matched to a gene. Germline V gives CDR1 PRHDT, CDR2 FYEKMQ (reference sequence). The CDR3 extends over 13 amino acids. This chain's CDR3 is CASSQGGTDTQYF. The CDR3 DNA reads TGTGCCAGCAGTCAGGGGGGCACAGATACGCAGTATTTT.

This clone was seen only once. V and J are TRBV4-3 and TRBJ2-2; 16 nucleotides match TRBD2. This CDR3 is built from 18 residues. V shed 4 bases and J 3 bases; nucleotides not matched to a gene: 5. Germline CDR1 is LGHNA and CDR2 is YSLEER. CDR3 in amino acids: CASSRLGLAGGDTGELFF. The CDR3 DNA reads as TGCGCCAGCAGCCGCCTGGGACTAGCGGGAGGGGACACCGGGGAGCTGTTTTTT.